This T cell receptor (delta chain) was sequenced for a study of γδ T cells in repeated Plasmodium falciparum infection. The germline V gene encodes CDR1 GEAIGNYY and CDR2 EKD. The germline V and J ends were trimmed by 0 bases and 3 bases, with 22 bases remaining between them. The CDR3 covers 18 residues. With respect to this clone: Translating this DNA gives a protein that differs at residue 13 from the TCRdb one, which belongs to a much larger clone; a read error is likely, and the protein shown is this translation.

TCRdb ran CATT on the multiplex PCR reads. The profile shows 90,000 or so delta-chain clones, over 0.75% of them singletons. Vgamma9/Vdelta2+ and Vdelta2-negative gammadelta T cells were flow-sorted from PBMC for bulk sequencing. The chain employs TRDV2 and TRDJ1; D uncertain. The source of this sequence is a pool of human donors (malaria-infected and uninfected, not separated). The sequenced sample consisted of gamma-delta T cells from blood. CDR3 in amino acids: CACDTVGLRDRNSDKLIF. In DNA form, the CDR3 reads TGTGCCTGTGACACCGTCGGACTGCGGGACCGTAATTCCGATAAACTCATCTTT.